The next 19 T cell receptor beta chains were all read from a single sample in a study of T cell responses to AZD1222 COVID-19 vaccine. Profiling relied on immunoSEQ multiplex PCR, and the TCRdb table lists in-frame clones only, not all of them. The table has about 110,000 clones, around 86% seen once. The material was peripheral blood, obtained on day 0 of AZD1222 vaccination. The receptors were gathered from an adult in good health.

This clone was picked up one time. The rearrangement links TRBV4-1 to TRBJ2-7; maybe TRBD1 (6 bases). The V end lost 0 bases, the J end lost 5 bases, and 14 bases lay between the germline ends. Germline values: CDR1 MGHRA, CDR2 YSYEKL. The CDR3 is 15 residues long. Here the CDR3 DNA reads TGCGCCAGCAGCCAAGACGGGACAAGGGTAAACGAGCAGTACTTC. It translates to CASSQDGTRVNEQYF.

The rearrangement links TRBV6-5 to TRBJ2-7; TRBD1 matches 8 bases. The CDR3 runs 14 residues. Unmatched junction bases numbered 1, after V lost 0 bases and J lost 3 bases. Germline CDR1 reads MNHEY; CDR2 reads SVGAGI. The CDR3 spells CASSYSGQGYEQYF. DNA for the CDR3: TGTGCCAGCAGTTACTCTGGACAGGGCTACGAGCAGTACTTC.

The gene calls are TRBV28 and TRBJ1-1, with a tentative D call TRBD1 (6 bases). In germline, CDR1 is MDHEN, CDR2 SYDVKM. V gave up 5 bases and J gave up 5 bases, with 18 bases separating them. The CDR3 sequence is 15 residues long. The CDR3 DNA follows: TGTGCCAGCAGTCCCACGGGGGGGGCGAGGACTGAAGCTTTCTTT. It yields the protein CASSPTGGARTEAFF.

V and J are TRBV5-1 and TRBJ1-6; D not resolved. Germline V lookup: CDR1 SGHRS, CDR2 YFSETQ. Deletions cut 0 bases from V and 5 bases from J, with 6 bases between. The CDR3 runs to 14 residues. Written as DNA, the CDR3 is TGCGCCAGCAGCTTGGCTGAGGATAATTCACCCCTCCACTTT. Protein: CASSLAEDNSPLHF.

The chain is built from TRBV3-1 (or the pseudogene TRBV3-2) and TRBJ2-7; the D gene is possibly TRBD2 (5 bases). The germline gives CDR1 LGHDT, CDR2 YNNKEL (reference sequence). This CDR3 contains 12 residues. The ends were cut back, 8 bases at V and 5 bases at J, with 13 bases in the middle. CDR3 in DNA: TGTGCCAGCGGGAGATATAGGGACGAGCAGTACTTC. Translating gives CASGRYRDEQYF.

This sequence joins TRBV19 and TRBJ1-2; 9 bases map to TRBD1. The CDR3 runs to 12 residues. V lost 5 bases, J lost 8 bases, and 3 bases stayed unmatched. Germline values: CDR1 LNHDA, CDR2 SQIVND (reference sequence). For the CDR3, the DNA is TGTGCCAGTAGTCGGACAGGGGTCGGCTACACCTTC. This translates into CASSRTGVGYTF.

The chain employs TRBV7-2 and TRBJ2-5, with 7 bases fitting TRBD1. CDR1 is SGHTA, CDR2 FQGNSA, per germline. The CDR3 runs to 13 residues. Losses at the gene ends were 4 bases for V and 5 bases for J; bases not matched to a gene: 4. CDR3 amino acids: CASSWGQWETQYF. The CDR3 nucleotides read TGTGCCAGCAGCTGGGGACAGTGGGAGACCCAGTACTTC. Based on the CDR3 plus reference TRBV7-2 and TRBJ2-5, the full variable domain is GAGVSQSPSNKVTEKGKDVELRCDPISGHTALYWYRQSLGQGLEFLIYFQGNSAPDKSGLPSDRFSAERTGGSVSTLTIQRTQQEDSAVYLCASSWGQWETQYFGPGTRLLVL.

The rearrangement links TRBV5-1 to TRBJ1-1, with a possible D match to TRBD1 (5 bases). The germline V gene has CDR1 SGHRS and CDR2 YFSETQ. This CDR3 has 14 residues. With 4 bases removed from V and 1 base from J, the gap between germline ends came to 11 bases. For the CDR3, the DNA is TGCGCCAGCAGCCCGGGACCGCCGAACACTGAAGCTTTCTTT. It translates to CASSPGPPNTEAFF.

J is TRBJ2-1 and V is TRBV7-2, with 13 positions matching TRBD2. Germline values: CDR1 SGHTA, CDR2 FQGNSA. V trimming: 1 base; J trimming: 0 bases; junction bases outside the gene matches: 6. This CDR3 is 19 amino acids long. The CDR3 region is CASSLGGLAGWSSYNEQFF. The DNA for the CDR3 is TGTGCCAGCAGCTTAGGGGGACTAGCGGGATGGAGCTCCTACAATGAGCAGTTCTTC.

In this sample, this clone turned up many times. V usage is TRBV4-1 and J usage is TRBJ1-2, with D hard to call. CDR1 is MGHRA, CDR2 YSYEKL, per germline. The V end was cut by 0 bases, the J end by 3 bases, with 11 bases between. The length of the CDR3 is 15 residues. The CDR3 sequence is CASSQEVGRYYGYTF. The CDR3 nucleotides are TGCGCCAGCAGCCAAGAAGTAGGCAGGTACTATGGCTACACCTTC.

J is TRBJ1-1 and V is TRBV7-9, with D possibly being TRBD1 (6 bases). Trimming removed 3 bases from V and 0 bases from J, with 11 bases in between. CDR1 and CDR2 from the germline V gene are SEHNR and FQNEAQ (reference sequence). The CDR3 spans 15 residues. The CDR3 DNA reads as TGTGCCAGCAGCTTGGGGGCTACAATGAACACTGAAGCTTTCTTT. It translates to CASSLGATMNTEAFF.

This rearrangement joins TRBV7-2 to TRBJ2-7, with a possible D match to TRBD2 (5 bases). V was cut by 5 bases and J by 1 base, with 18 bases left in between. The CDR3 sequence is 16 residues long. From germline, CDR1 is SGHTA and CDR2 FQGNSA. CDR3 in DNA: TGTGCCAGCAGCCCCCGGTTGGCGGACTCGTCCTACGAGCAGTACTTC. It encodes CASSPRLADSSYEQYF.

The chain links TRBV4-3 to TRBJ2-1; D is unclear. There are 13 residues in the CDR3. The germline V gene encodes CDR1 LGHNA and CDR2 YSLEER. Trimming took 0 bases from V and 6 from J, leaving 6 bases between them. The CDR3 DNA reads as TGCGCCAGCAGCCAAGATCTTCGCAATGAGCAGTTCTTC. It specifies CASSQDLRNEQFF.

The chain links TRBV7-9 to TRBJ2-3; D not resolved. Trimming removed 5 bases at V and 0 bases at J, with 9 bases between. Per the germline V gene, CDR1 is SEHNR and CDR2 is FQNEAQ (reference sequence). The CDR3 totals 14 residues. The CDR3 coding sequence is TGTGCCAGCAGCGGATCGAGTAGCACAGATACGCAGTATTTT. Translation: CASSGSSSTDTQYF.

This clone has only a few counts. J is TRBJ1-2 and V is TRBV7-2; the D gene is possibly TRBD1 (5 bases). This CDR3 contains 15 residues. The V end lost 5 bases, the J end lost 6 bases, and 19 bases lay between the germline ends. Germline V gene data show CDR1 as SGHTA and CDR2 as FQGNSA. Written as DNA, the CDR3 is TGTGCCAGCAGCACCCCGGGACGGAGTGGGGATGGCTACACCTTC. This gives the protein CASSTPGRSGDGYTF. Combining the CDR3 with reference TRBV7-2 and TRBJ1-2 gives the whole variable domain GAGVSQSPSNKVTEKGKDVELRCDPISGHTALYWYRQSLGQGLEFLIYFQGNSAPDKSGLPSDRFSAERTGGSVSTLTIQRTQQEDSAVYLCASSTPGRSGDGYTFGSGTRLTVV.

A remark on this clone: Because the CDR3's place on the DNA is in doubt, the DNA is left out and the CDR3 is given as listed by TCRdb. V gene TRBV21-1 combines with J gene TRBJ1-3. TRBV21-1 is a documented pseudogene. The CDR3 is 14 amino acids in total, end residues counted. CDR3 sequence: CASSRVGSGNTIYF.

This clone appeared a single time. The genes are TRBV2 and TRBJ1-3; possibly TRBD1 for D (6 bases). Trimming pared 2 bases from V and 7 bases from J, leaving 9 bases between. CDR1 and CDR2 from the germline V gene are SNHLY and FYNNEI. The CDR3 consists of 13 residues. The CDR3 nucleotides read TGTGCCAGCAGTGAACTAAGGGGGAACACCATATATTTT. Its protein is CASSELRGNTIYF.

The genes are TRBV5-4 and TRBJ2-1; 8 bases map to TRBD1. The CDR3 runs 13 residues. After removal of 5 bases from V and 8 bases from J, the junction contained 6 bases not matched to a gene. Germline assignment: CDR1 SGHNT and CDR2 YYREEE (reference sequence). This chain's CDR3 is CASRRTGTDEQFF. The CDR3 DNA reads as TGTGCCAGCAGGAGGACAGGGACGGATGAGCAGTTCTTC.

The J gene is TRBJ2-4, the V gene TRBV5-4; TRBD1 matches 7 bases. Germline CDR1 and CDR2: SGHNT and YYREEE (reference sequence). V lost 5 bases to trimming and J lost 8 bases; unmatched junction nucleotides: 10. CDR3 size: 14 residues. In nucleotides, the CDR3 is TGTGCCAGCAGTTTCGCCGGGACAGCGGACATTCAGTACTTC. This encodes CASSFAGTADIQYF. The variable domain in full, completed from reference TRBV5-4 and TRBJ2-4, reads ETGVTQSPTHLIKTRGQQVTLRCSSQSGHNTVSWYQQALGQGPQFIFQYYREEENGRGNFPPRFSGLQFPNYSSELNVNALELDDSALYLCASSFAGTADIQYFGAGTRLSVL.